This T cell receptor beta chain appears in the sequencing data of a study of vaccination and CD4 T cells after COVID-19. Background on the study: The convalescent population consisted of six males and four females, two of whom were of Hispanic ethnicity. Collection of post-COVID samples occurred a median around 96 days after diagnosis, spanning a range of 35 to 161.

Concerning this clonotype: The antigen is unknown.

Trimming took 6 bases from V and 5 from J, leaving 13 bases between them. The CDR3 has 13 amino acids. Study conclusions and caveats: Convalescent patients' vaccine-specific clones were spike mono-reactive in 304 of 307 cases. A median roughly 86% of convalescent patients' SARS-CoV-2-reactive clones emerged only after vaccination.

Cultured CD4+ T cell DNA underwent sequencing with the Oncomine TCR Beta short-read assay. TCRdb reprocessed the PCR reads via MiXCR and lists one record per CDR3 protein. The repertoire consists of approximately 9,400 distinct CDR3 sequences, with about 77% occurring once and the leading ten covering under 9.5%. Noted treatment: roughly nine-day PBMC culture with coronavirus spike peptide pools or control peptides (ViraFEST assay). Sequenced sample: CD4+ T cells from blood, cultured in vitro. The source of this sequence is a human donor who had recovered from COVID-19. The chain uses TRBV12-3 or TRBV12-4 and TRBJ1-1; no clear D gene. CDR3 nucleotides: TGTGCCAGCAGCTTGGCGAGTGGGACTGAAGCTTTCTTT. Translating gives CASSLASGTEAFF.